This record covers a single T cell receptor (beta chain). Its recognized antigen is unknown. Base qualities are not recorded, but no much larger clone differs from it by a single base. Genomic DNA was isolated from the sorted cells so that the TCRbeta CDR3 region could be sequenced. TCRbeta CDR3 regions were sequenced using the immunoSEQ Assay. Not all clones reach the TCRdb copy of this immuneACCESS table, which keeps in-frame sequences only. Checked studies attribute under half of the gap to unresolved V genes and leave the rest unexplained. For this sample there are tens of thousands of clones; over 75% appear just once. 0.38% of the sample goes to the ten largest clones. These data come from a study of OX40 agonist ivuxolimab in advanced cancers. In the study overall: Ivuxolimab, which targeted the costimulatory receptor OX40 (CD134), was an agonistic, fully human IgG2 monoclonal antibody. Peripheral TCRbeta sequencing aimed to test whether ivuxolimab altered TCR sequence diversity and caused clonal T-cell expansion. Prior anti-PD-1, anti-PD-L1 or anti-CTLA-4 therapy was permitted, and approximately 42% of dose-escalation patients had received checkpoint inhibitors. Partial responses occurred in three dose-escalation patients, of whom one had hepatocellular carcinoma and two had cutaneous melanoma. In the dose-escalation cohort, 82.7% of patients were male, and the mean age was roughly 60 years, with a range of 23 to 79. Of the roughly 51 patients in dose escalation, about 20 had hepatocellular carcinoma, roughly 15 had melanoma, 9 had renal cell carcinoma and 9 had head and neck cancer. Intravenous ivuxolimab was administered to patients every 2 weeks at six dose levels: 0.01, 0.1, 0.3, 1.5, 3 and 10 mg/kg. The paper describes the monotherapy dose-escalation part (N of about 57 patients) of the phase I trial of ivuxolimab.

Broader findings and caveats from the paper: Low levels of normalized T-cell clonal expansion were also seen in some nonresponding patients. Which antigens the clonally expanded peripheral T cells were specific for was not determined. Partial responders in the 0.1-3.0 mg/kg groups had among the lowest normalized peripheral clonal expansion, especially among CD8+ T cells. After ivuxolimab, CD8+ T cells had more expanded clones than CD4+ T cells on average. Clonal expansion of both CD4+ and CD8+ blood T cells was observed from baseline to week 6 at doses 0.1 to 3.0 mg/kg.

The trim is 5 bases for V and 4 bases for J, with a gap of 14 bases between the germline ends. In the germline V gene (reference sequence), CDR1 corresponds to SSHAT and CDR2 to FNYEAQ. Including cysteine and phenylalanine, the CDR3 has 14 amino acids. This entry keeps only the CDR3 DNA: 42 bases, framed from base 1. Patients with autoimmune disease history or receiving systemic immunosuppression were excluded from the trial. Peripheral blood for TCR sequencing was collected from all dose cohorts at baseline, on cycle 4 day 1, and on cycle 7 day 1. Samples were obtained from an open-label, multicenter, first-in-human phase I dose-escalation trial of ivuxolimab. Adults with locally advanced or metastatic melanoma, renal cell carcinoma, hepatocellular carcinoma or head and neck squamous cell carcinoma were enrolled in the trial. Before TCR sequencing, CD4+ T cells and CD8+ T cells were sorted from peripheral blood as separate populations.

The chain is made from TRBV7-7 and TRBJ2-5; a tentative D match to TRBD2 spans 7 bases. This clonotype was sampled from an adult with an advanced solid tumor such as melanoma, head and neck, liver or kidney cancer. Sequenced here: CD4+ or CD8+ T cells sorted from blood, sampled in a trial of the OX40 agonist ivuxolimab. The DNA sequence follows: TGTGCCAGCAGCGGATCTAGGGGGGGAGAGACCCAGTACTTC. Its protein reads: CASSGSRGGETQYF.